The next 21 T cell receptor beta chains were all read from a single sample in a study of blood T cell repertoires in COVID-19. Sequenced by immunoSEQ multiplex PCR; TCRdb stores in-frame clones only, minus some. Altogether around 190,000 clones are present, around three quarters being singletons, with the ten largest covering about 15%. Sequencing input: PBMCs or T cells enriched from blood (not recorded which). Receptors originate from a woman aged 45-65 years with acute COVID-19.

The chain has TRBV7-9 and TRBJ2-3, with 8 positions matching TRBD2. Per the germline V gene, CDR1 is SEHNR and CDR2 is FQNEAQ (reference sequence). The V segment lost 5 bases and the J segment 4 bases; nucleotides outside the gene matches: 8. The CDR3 sequence is 15 residues long. DNA for the CDR3: TGTGCCAGCAGCCTGGGACTAGGGCTCCCAGATACGCAGTATTTT. It codes for CASSLGLGLPDTQYF.

The chain recombines TRBV10-1 with TRBJ1-2; no firm D call. The CDR3 totals 15 residues. CDR1 and CDR2 (germline): WNHNN, SYGVQD (reference sequence). Between the trimmed V and J ends, which lost 6 bases and 4 bases, there was a span of 18 bases. CDR3 residues: CASRGSPGLVYGYTF. CDR3 sequence (DNA): TGCGCCAGCAGGGGGAGTCCCGGGCTAGTCTATGGCTACACCTTC.

V gene TRBV4-2 combines with J gene TRBJ2-3; 8 positions match TRBD2. In germline, CDR1 is LGHNA, CDR2 YNFKEQ. The CDR3 loop spans 17 amino acids. Trimming at V came to 0 bases and at J to 10 bases, leaving 15 bases not matched to a gene. As DNA, the CDR3 is TGTGCCAGCAGCCAAGACCTGACTAGCGCCGGTGGTGGGGCGCAGTATTTT. Its translation is CASSQDLTSAGGGAQYF.

This sequence joins TRBV24-1 and TRBJ2-3; 7 nucleotides match TRBD1. Germline values: CDR1 KGHDR, CDR2 SFDVKD. This CDR3 has 17 residues. J lost 2 bases, V lost 5 bases, and 12 bases had no gene match. Here the CDR3 DNA reads TGTGCCACCAGTGGACCCTCCGGGACAGAGATCACAGATACGCAGTATTTT. Translation: CATSGPSGTEITDTQYF.

The V gene is TRBV5-5, the J gene TRBJ2-3; D gene uncertain. The CDR3 is 12 residues long. The V end was cut by 5 bases, the J end by 5 bases, with 9 bases between. In germline, CDR1 is SGHKS, CDR2 YYEKEE (reference sequence). The CDR3 protein is CASSWARDTQYF. DNA for the CDR3: TGTGCCAGCAGTTGGGCGAGAGATACGCAGTATTTT.

The V and J genes are TRBV29-1 and TRBJ1-3; TRBD1 matches at 9 bases. This CDR3 spans 16 amino acids. V shed 2 bases, J shed 0 bases, and the junction held 5 bases outside the gene matches. CDR1 is SQVTM, CDR2 ANQGSEA, per germline. This chain's CDR3 is CSVEKTGGNSGNTIYF. The CDR3 DNA sequence: TGCAGCGTTGAAAAGACAGGGGGAAACTCTGGAAACACCATATATTTT.

The CDR3 loop reads CASSSALHEQYV. The CDR3 coding sequence is TGTGCCAGCAGTTCTGCCCTACACGAGCAGTACGTC. The chain employs TRBV6-6 and TRBJ2-7, with unresolved D. Looked up from germline, CDR1 is MNHNY and CDR2 is SVGAGI (reference sequence). The CDR3 consists of 12 residues. V lost 4 bases and J 5 bases, leaving 9 bases between the germline ends.

The rearrangement uses TRBV3-1 (or the pseudogene TRBV3-2) and TRBJ1-2, with a possible D match to TRBD1 (6 bases). This CDR3 is built from 14 residues. The germline V gene encodes CDR1 LGHDT and CDR2 YNNKEL (reference sequence). V lost 1 base and J lost 7, with 13 bases in between. CDR3 sequence (DNA): TGTGCCAGCAGCCAAGGGCCAGGGGCGGGTGGCTACACCTTC. Residues: CASSQGPGAGGYTF.

The rearrangement joins TRBV12-3 or TRBV12-4 to TRBJ1-1, with D perhaps TRBD1 (5 bases). CDR3 size: 13 residues. Trimming cost V 0 bases and J 5 bases, with 7 bases left between them. The DNA of the CDR3 is TGTGCCAGCAGTTTAGCGGGGCAGACTGAAGCTTTCTTT. Translating gives CASSLAGQTEAFF.

The chain has TRBV10-2 and TRBJ1-1, with D hard to call. The length of the CDR3 is 14 residues. V lost 6 bases and J lost 6, with 17 bases in between. Germline CDR1 and CDR2: WSHSY and SAAADI. CDR3 in DNA: TGCGCCAGCAGGGGGTGGACGGGAACCTCTGAAGCTTTCTTT. This sequence encodes CASRGWTGTSEAFF.

The chain recombines TRBV9 with TRBJ2-1; D may be TRBD2 (5 bases). The CDR3 sequence is 15 residues long. The V end was cut by 3 bases, the J end by 0 bases, with 10 bases between. CDR1 SGDLS and CDR2 YYNGEE come from the germline V gene. CDR3 DNA sequence: TGTGCCAGCAGCGAAGGTGGGAGCTCCTACAATGAGCAGTTCTTC. Its translation: CASSEGGSSYNEQFF.

This chain links TRBV4-1 with TRBJ2-7; D is possibly TRBD2 (7 bases). Germline V lookup: CDR1 MGHRA, CDR2 YSYEKL. The CDR3 is 15 amino acids. The ends were cut back, 3 bases at V and 7 bases at J, with 19 bases in the middle. CDR3 nucleotide sequence: TGCGCCAGCAGCCAGAGCCCAGGGGCGGGGGAGGAGCAGTACGTC. Its protein product is CASSQSPGAGEEQYV.

The genes are TRBV10-1 and TRBJ1-1, with TRBD1 as a possible D gene (5 bases). The CDR3 totals 11 residues. Germline V CDR1 and CDR2: WNHNN, SYGVQD (reference sequence). Trimming shortened V by 8 bases and J by 1 base, and 5 bases separated the two germline ends. The chain's CDR3 is CASQGNTEAFF. DNA of the CDR3: TGCGCCAGCCAGGGGAACACTGAAGCTTTCTTT.

V gene TRBV5-1 combines with J gene TRBJ1-2; D is perhaps TRBD1 (6 bases). The germline V gene has CDR1 SGHRS and CDR2 YFSETQ. CDR3 length equals 15 residues. V was pared by 7 bases and J by 4 bases, with 20 bases between. As DNA, the CDR3 is TGCGCCAGCTCCTGGGGGGGGGCGAACAGCTATGGCTACACCTTC. As protein: CASSWGGANSYGYTF.

The chain combines TRBV28 with TRBJ2-2; 7 bases are shared with TRBD2. After removal of 4 bases from V and 5 bases from J, the junction contained 4 bases not matched to a gene. Germline loops: CDR1 MDHEN, CDR2 SYDVKM. The CDR3 sequence is 14 residues long. Written as DNA, the CDR3 is TGTGCCAGCAGTTCGCCGGGGGGAACCGGGGAGCTGTTTTTT. This gives the protein CASSSPGGTGELFF.

The chain employs TRBV11-2 and TRBJ1-1; the match to TRBD1 covers 7 bases. The CDR3 has 13 amino acids. Germline CDR1 SGHAT, CDR2 FQNNGV. V trimming: 5 bases; J trimming: 8 bases; junction bases outside the gene matches: 8. This CDR3 reads CASSMDRSGEAFF. CDR3 DNA sequence: TGTGCCAGCAGCATGGACAGGTCGGGGGAAGCTTTCTTT.

The chain uses TRBV5-6 and TRBJ1-4; D is perhaps TRBD1 (6 bases). Germline V gene sequence: CDR1 SGHDT, CDR2 YYEEEE. Trimming cost V 4 bases and J 6 bases, with 13 bases left between them. This CDR3 comprises 14 residues. CDR3 DNA: TGTGCCAGCAGCCCCGGGACAAGACATGAAAAACTGTTTTTT. It specifies CASSPGTRHEKLFF.

The CDR3 here is CASSLRAPGETQYF. In DNA form, the CDR3 reads TGTGCCAGCAGCCTACGGGCCCCGGGGGAGACCCAGTACTTC. The gene calls are TRBV3-1 (or the pseudogene TRBV3-2) and TRBJ2-5; D possibly corresponds to TRBD2 (5 bases). The V gene's germline CDR1 is LGHDT and CDR2 YNNKEL (reference sequence). V lost 4 bases and J 5 bases, leaving 14 bases between the germline ends. The CDR3 consists of 14 residues.

The chain combines TRBV3-1 (or the pseudogene TRBV3-2) with TRBJ1-2; 11 positions agree with TRBD1. The CDR3 has 15 residues. With V trimmed by 6 bases and J by 4 bases, 7 bases remained unmatched. The germline gives CDR1 LGHDT, CDR2 YNNKEL (reference sequence). CDR3 DNA: TGTGCCAGCAGACCGGACAGGGGGCGGATCTATGGCTACACCTTC. Amino acid sequence: CASRPDRGRIYGYTF.

The chain recombines TRBV30 with TRBJ1-2; D unclear. The germline V and J ends were trimmed by 4 bases and 8 bases, with 14 bases remaining between them. The CDR3 contains 12 residues. CDR1 is GTSNPN and CDR2 is SVGIG in the germline V gene (reference sequence). The CDR3 protein is CAWTRAIGGYTF. CDR3 sequence (DNA): TGTGCCTGGACGAGGGCAATAGGAGGCTACACCTTC.

The chain employs TRBV3-1 (or the pseudogene TRBV3-2) and TRBJ1-3, with 7 nucleotides matching TRBD1. V gave up 6 bases and J gave up 3 bases; unmatched junction bases: 5. The CDR3 extends over 14 amino acids. The germline CDR1 and CDR2 sequences are LGHDT and YNNKEL (reference sequence). In DNA, the CDR3 is TGTGCCAGCAGACAACAGGGGATTGGAAACACCATATATTTT. This gives the protein CASRQQGIGNTIYF.